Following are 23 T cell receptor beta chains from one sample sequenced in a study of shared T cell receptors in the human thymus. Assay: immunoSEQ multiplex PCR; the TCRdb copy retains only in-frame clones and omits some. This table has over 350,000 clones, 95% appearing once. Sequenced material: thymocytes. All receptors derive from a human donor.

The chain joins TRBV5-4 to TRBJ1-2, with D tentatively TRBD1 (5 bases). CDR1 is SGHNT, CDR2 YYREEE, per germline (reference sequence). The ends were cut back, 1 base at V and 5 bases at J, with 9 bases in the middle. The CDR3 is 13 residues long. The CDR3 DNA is TGTGCCAGCAGCTTGTGGGGCGCTTATGGCTACACCTTC. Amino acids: CASSLWGAYGYTF.

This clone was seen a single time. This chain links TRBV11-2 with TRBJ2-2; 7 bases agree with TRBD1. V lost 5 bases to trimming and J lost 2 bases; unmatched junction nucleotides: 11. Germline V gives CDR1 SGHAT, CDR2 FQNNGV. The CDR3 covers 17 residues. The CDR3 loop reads CASSQGPGQRNTGELFF. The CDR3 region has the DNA TGTGCCAGCAGCCAAGGGCCGGGACAGAGAAACACCGGGGAGCTGTTTTTT.

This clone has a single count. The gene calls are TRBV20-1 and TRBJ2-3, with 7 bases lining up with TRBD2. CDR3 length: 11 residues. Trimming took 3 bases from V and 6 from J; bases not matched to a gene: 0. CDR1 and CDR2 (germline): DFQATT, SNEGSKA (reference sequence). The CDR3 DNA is TGCAGTGCTAGCGGGAGGGATACGCAGTATTTT. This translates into CSASGRDTQYF.

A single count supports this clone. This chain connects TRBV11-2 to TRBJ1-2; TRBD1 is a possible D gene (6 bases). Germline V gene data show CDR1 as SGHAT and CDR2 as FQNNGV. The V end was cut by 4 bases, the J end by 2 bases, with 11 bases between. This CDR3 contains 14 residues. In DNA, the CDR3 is TGTGCCAGCAGCTCGGACAGCCAAAACTATGGCTACACCTTC. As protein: CASSSDSQNYGYTF.

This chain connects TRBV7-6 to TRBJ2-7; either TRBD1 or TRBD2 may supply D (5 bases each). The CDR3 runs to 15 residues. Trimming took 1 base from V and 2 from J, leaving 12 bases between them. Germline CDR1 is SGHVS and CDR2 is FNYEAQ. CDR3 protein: CASSLDGDAAYEQYF. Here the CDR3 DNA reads TGTGCCAGCAGCTTAGATGGGGACGCTGCCTACGAGCAGTACTTC.

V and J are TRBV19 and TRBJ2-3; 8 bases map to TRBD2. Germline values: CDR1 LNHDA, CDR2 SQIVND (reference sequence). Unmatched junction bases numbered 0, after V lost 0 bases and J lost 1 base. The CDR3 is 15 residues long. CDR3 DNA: TGTGCCAGTAGTATAGACGGGGGGGGCACAGATACGCAGTATTTT. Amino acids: CASSIDGGGTDTQYF.

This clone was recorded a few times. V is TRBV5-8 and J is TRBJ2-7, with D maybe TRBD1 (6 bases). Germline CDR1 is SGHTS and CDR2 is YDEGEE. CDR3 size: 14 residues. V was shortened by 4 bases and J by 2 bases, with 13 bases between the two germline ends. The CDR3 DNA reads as TGTGCCAGCAGCCTACCACAGGGAACCTACGAGCAGTACTTC. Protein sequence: CASSLPQGTYEQYF.

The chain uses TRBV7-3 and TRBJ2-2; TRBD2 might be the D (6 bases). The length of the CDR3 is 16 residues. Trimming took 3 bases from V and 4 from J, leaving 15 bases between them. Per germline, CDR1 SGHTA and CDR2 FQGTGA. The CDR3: CASSFGLTPLTGELFF. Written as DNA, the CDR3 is TGTGCCAGCAGCTTTGGACTAACCCCCCTCACCGGGGAGCTGTTTTTT.

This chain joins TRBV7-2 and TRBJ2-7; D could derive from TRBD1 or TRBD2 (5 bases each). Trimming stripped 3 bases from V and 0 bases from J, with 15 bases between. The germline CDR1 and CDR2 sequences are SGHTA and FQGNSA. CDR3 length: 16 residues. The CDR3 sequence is CASSFPGTGSSYEQYF. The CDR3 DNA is TGTGCCAGCAGCTTTCCCGGGACGGGTAGCTCCTACGAGCAGTACTTC. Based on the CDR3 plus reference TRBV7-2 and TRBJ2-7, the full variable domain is GAGVSQSPSNKVTEKGKDVELRCDPISGHTALYWYRQSLGQGLEFLIYFQGNSAPDKSGLPSDRFSAERTGGSVSTLTIQRTQQEDSAVYLCASSFPGTGSSYEQYFGPGTRLTVT.

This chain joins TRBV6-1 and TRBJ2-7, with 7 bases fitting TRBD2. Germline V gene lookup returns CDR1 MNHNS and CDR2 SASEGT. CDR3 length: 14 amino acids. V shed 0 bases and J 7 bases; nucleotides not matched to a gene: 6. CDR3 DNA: TGTGCCAGCAGTGAAGCGCTAGCGGTTCCAGAGCAGTACTTC. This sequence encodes CASSEALAVPEQYF.

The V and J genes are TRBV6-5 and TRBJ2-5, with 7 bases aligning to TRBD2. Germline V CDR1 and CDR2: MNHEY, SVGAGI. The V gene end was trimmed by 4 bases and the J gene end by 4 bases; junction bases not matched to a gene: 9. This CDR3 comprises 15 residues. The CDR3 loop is CASSSYGLETETQYF. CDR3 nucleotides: TGTGCCAGCAGTTCCTATGGACTAGAAACAGAGACCCAGTACTTC.

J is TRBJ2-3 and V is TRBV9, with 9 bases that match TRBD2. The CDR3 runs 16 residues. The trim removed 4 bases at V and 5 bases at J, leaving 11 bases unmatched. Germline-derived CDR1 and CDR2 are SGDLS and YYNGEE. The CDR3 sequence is CASSFSQREVLDTQYF. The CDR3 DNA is TGTGCCAGCAGCTTCAGCCAGCGGGAGGTTTTAGATACGCAGTATTTT.

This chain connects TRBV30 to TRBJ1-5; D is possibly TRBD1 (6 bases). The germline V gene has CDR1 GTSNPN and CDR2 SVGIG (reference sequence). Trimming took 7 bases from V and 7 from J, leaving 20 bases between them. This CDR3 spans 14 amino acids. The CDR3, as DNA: TGTGCCTCCACACCCGAGCAGGGGAACCAGCCCCAGCATTTT. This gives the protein CASTPEQGNQPQHF. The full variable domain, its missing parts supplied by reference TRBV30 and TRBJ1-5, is SQTIHQWPATLVQPVGSPLSLECTVEGTSNPNLYWYRQAAGRGLQLLFYSVGIGQISSEVPQNLSASRPQDRQFILSSKKLLLSDSGFYLCASTPEQGNQPQHFGDGTRLSIL.

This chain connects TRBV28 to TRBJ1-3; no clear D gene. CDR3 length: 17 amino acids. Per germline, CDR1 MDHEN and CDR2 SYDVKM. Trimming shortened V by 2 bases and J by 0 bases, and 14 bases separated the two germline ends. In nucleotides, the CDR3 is TGTGCCAGCAGTTTAAGGTTGGAGGTCGACTCTGGAAACACCATATATTTT. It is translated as CASSLRLEVDSGNTIYF.

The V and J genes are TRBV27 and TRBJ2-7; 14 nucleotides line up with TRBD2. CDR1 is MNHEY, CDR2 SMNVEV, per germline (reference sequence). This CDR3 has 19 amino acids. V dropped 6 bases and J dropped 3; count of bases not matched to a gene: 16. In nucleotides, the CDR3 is TGTGCCAGCAGCTGGAGACTAGCGGGAGGGCCCACCCTTAGCTACGAGCAGTACTTC. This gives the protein CASSWRLAGGPTLSYEQYF.

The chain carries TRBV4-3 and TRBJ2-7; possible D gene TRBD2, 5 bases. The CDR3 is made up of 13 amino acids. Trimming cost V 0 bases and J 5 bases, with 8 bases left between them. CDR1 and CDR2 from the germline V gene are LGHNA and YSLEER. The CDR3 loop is CASSQDLEDEQYF. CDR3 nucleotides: TGCGCCAGCAGCCAAGATCTGGAGGACGAGCAGTACTTC.

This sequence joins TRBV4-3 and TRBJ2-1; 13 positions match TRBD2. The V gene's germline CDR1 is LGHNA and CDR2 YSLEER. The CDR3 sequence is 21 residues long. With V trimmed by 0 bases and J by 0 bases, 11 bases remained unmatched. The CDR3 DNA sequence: TGCGCCAGCAGCCAAGATCCCCCAGGGGGACTAGCGGGACTCTCCTACAATGAGCAGTTCTTC. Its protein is CASSQDPPGGLAGLSYNEQFF.

The CDR3 sequence: CASSPQGPGPLCAFF. The CDR3 DNA reads as TGTGCCAGCAGCCCACAGGGGCCGGGACCGCTGTGTGCTTTCTTT. This chain links TRBV7-8 with TRBJ1-1, with 7 nucleotides matching TRBD1. Germline lookup yields CDR1 SGHVS and CDR2 FQNEAQ. Trimming at V came to 5 bases and at J to 11 bases, leaving 17 bases not matched to a gene. The CDR3 runs 15 residues.

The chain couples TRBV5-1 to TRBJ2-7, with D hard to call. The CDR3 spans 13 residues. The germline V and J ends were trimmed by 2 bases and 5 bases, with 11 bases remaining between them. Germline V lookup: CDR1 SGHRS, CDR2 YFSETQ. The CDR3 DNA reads TGCGCCAGCAGCTTCCGTGCGAGAAACGAGCAGTACTTC. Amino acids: CASSFRARNEQYF.

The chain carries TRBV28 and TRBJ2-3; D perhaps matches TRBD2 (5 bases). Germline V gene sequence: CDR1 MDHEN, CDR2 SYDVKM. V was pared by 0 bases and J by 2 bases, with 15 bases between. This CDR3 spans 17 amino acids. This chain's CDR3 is CASSLWGLTIDTDTQYF. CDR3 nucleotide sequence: TGTGCCAGCAGTTTATGGGGGTTGACTATCGACACAGATACGCAGTATTTT.

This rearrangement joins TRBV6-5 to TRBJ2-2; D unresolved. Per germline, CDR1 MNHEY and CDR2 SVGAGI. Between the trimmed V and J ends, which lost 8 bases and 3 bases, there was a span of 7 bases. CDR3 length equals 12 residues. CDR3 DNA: TGTGCCAGCGGGATCCACACCGGGGAGCTGTTTTTT. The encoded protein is CASGIHTGELFF.

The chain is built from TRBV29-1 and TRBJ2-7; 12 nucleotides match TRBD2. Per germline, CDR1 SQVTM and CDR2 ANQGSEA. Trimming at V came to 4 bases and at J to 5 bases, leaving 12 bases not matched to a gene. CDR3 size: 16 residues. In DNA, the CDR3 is TGCAGCGTTGGATTTCTAGCGGGAGGGCCAGTGGACGAGCAGTACTTC. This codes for CSVGFLAGGPVDEQYF.

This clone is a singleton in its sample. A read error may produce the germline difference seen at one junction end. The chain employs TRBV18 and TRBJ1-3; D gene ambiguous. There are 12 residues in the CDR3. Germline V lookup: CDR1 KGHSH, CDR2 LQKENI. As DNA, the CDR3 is TGTGCCAGCTCACCACCTGGGAACACCATATATTTT. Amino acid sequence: CASSPPGNTIYF.